The 12 T cell receptor beta chains in this list originate from one sample, sequenced in a study of T cells after yellow fever vaccination. MiXCR, applied by TCRdb to the 5' RACE reads, yields one record per CDR3 protein. The sample records 320,000 or so distinct CDR3 sequences, around 8.1% being singletons. The sample in question was PBMCs, obtained roughly 46 days after the first yellow fever vaccination. These receptors all stem from a man aged 18-30 years who received the YFV17D yellow fever vaccine.

This clonotype was seen many times. The rearrangement joins TRBV11-3 to TRBJ1-1; no clear D. The CDR3 totals 13 residues. The germline gives CDR1 SGHNT, CDR2 YENEEA. V was pared by 3 bases and J by 1 base, with 6 bases between. CDR3 DNA sequence: TGTGCCAGCAGCTTCACCCAGAACACTGAAGCTTTCTTT. Translated, it gives CASSFTQNTEAFF.

This clonotype came up a few times. The chain links TRBV3-1 to TRBJ1-1, with D possibly being TRBD1 (6 bases). V was pared by 0 bases and J by 3 bases, with 8 bases between. The germline V gene has CDR1 LGHDT and CDR2 YNNKEL (reference sequence). This CDR3 contains 14 residues. The CDR3, as DNA: TGTGCCAGCAGCCAAGAACAGGGAGACACTGAAGCTTTCTTT. This sequence encodes CASSQEQGDTEAFF.

This clonotype turned up a few times. J is TRBJ1-2 and V is TRBV27; no firm D call. CDR1 is MNHEY, CDR2 SMNVEV, per germline (reference sequence). The CDR3 extends over 15 amino acids. V lost 0 bases and J 6 bases, leaving 14 bases between the germline ends. CDR3 bases: TGTGCCAGCAGTTTATCGTTTGCCTCCGGGGATGGCTACACCTTC. Its translation: CASSLSFASGDGYTF.

On this clonotype itself: At one end, the junction sequence differs from germline, possibly due to a read error. The rearrangement joins TRBV12-3 or TRBV12-4 to TRBJ2-4; D tentatively fits TRBD1 or TRBD2 (5 bases each). The CDR3 has 13 amino acids. Here the CDR3 reads CASSLEVSGRPTF. Here the CDR3 DNA reads TGTGCCAGCAGTTTAGAGGTTTCGGGACGGCCTACCTTC.

This clonotype showed up just a few times. This chain links TRBV7-7 with TRBJ1-4; unclear D gene. The V gene's germline CDR1 is SSHAT and CDR2 FNYEAQ (reference sequence). Between the trimmed V and J ends, which lost 5 bases and 7 bases, there was a span of 11 bases. This CDR3 comprises 13 residues. In nucleotides, the CDR3 is TGTGCCAGCAGCCTCGGGGAGGGTGAAAAACTGTTTTTT. Protein: CASSLGEGEKLFF. Filled out from reference TRBV7-7 and TRBJ1-4, the complete variable domain reads GAGVSQSPRYKVTKRGQDVTLRCDPISSHATLYWYQQALGQGPEFLTYFNYEAQPDKSGLPSDRFSAERPEGSISTLTIQRTEQRDSAMYRCASSLGEGEKLFFGSGTQLSVL.

This clonotype was counted at least ten times. The genes are TRBV5-1 and TRBJ2-2, with 10 positions matching TRBD1. Germline trimming cut 4 bases from V and 4 bases from J; bases unmatched to any gene: 7. Germline V lookup: CDR1 SGHRS, CDR2 YFSETQ. The CDR3 is made up of 16 amino acids. CDR3 DNA: TGCGCCAGCAGCCCCGTGGGACAGGGGTCCACCGGGGAGCTGTTTTTT. It encodes CASSPVGQGSTGELFF.

This sequence joins TRBV5-4 and TRBJ2-5; either TRBD1 or TRBD2 may supply D (5 bases each). This CDR3 is built from 15 residues. Germline lookup yields CDR1 SGHNT and CDR2 YYREEE (reference sequence). The V and J ends lost 3 bases and 6 bases respectively, with 18 bases between them. The CDR3 loop reads CASSSGPLARQTQYF. The CDR3, as DNA: TGTGCCAGCAGCTCGGGACCGCTTGCGAGGCAGACCCAGTACTTC. Full variable domain (remainder filled in from reference TRBV5-4 and TRBJ2-5): ETGVTQSPTHLIKTRGQQVTLRCSSQSGHNTVSWYQQALGQGPQFIFQYYREEENGRGNFPPRFSGLQFPNYSSELNVNALELDDSALYLCASSSGPLARQTQYFGPGTRLLVL.

The V gene is TRBV12-3 or TRBV12-4, the J gene TRBJ2-5; 9 nucleotides align to TRBD1. This CDR3 spans 15 amino acids. The junction had 7 bases not matched to a gene; V was cut back by 4 bases and J by 4 bases. The DNA for the CDR3 is TGTGCCAGCAGTTGGGGACAGGGAGTTGGAGAGACCCAGTACTTC. Encoded protein: CASSWGQGVGETQYF.

This clonotype was counted between two and nine times. The J gene is TRBJ2-2, the V gene TRBV5-1; D is ambiguous. The germline V and J ends were trimmed by 0 bases and 0 bases, with 6 bases remaining between them. Germline V gene data show CDR1 as SGHRS and CDR2 as YFSETQ. The CDR3 length is 15 residues. This chain's CDR3 is CASSLGPTNTGELFF. In DNA, the CDR3 is TGCGCCAGCAGCTTGGGACCAACGAACACCGGGGAGCTGTTTTTT.

The chain uses TRBV10-1 and TRBJ2-2; weak D call: TRBD1 (5 bases). The CDR3 length is 15 residues. V was pared by 0 bases and J by 3 bases, with 8 bases between. Germline-derived CDR1 and CDR2 are WNHNN and SYGVQD (reference sequence). The CDR3 loop reads CASSESGADTGELFF. The CDR3 DNA reads as TGCGCCAGCAGTGAGTCAGGGGCGGACACCGGGGAGCTGTTTTTT.

This clonotype has a count of ten or more. The chain recombines TRBV6-1 with TRBJ2-2; 8 bases fit TRBD1. CDR1 and CDR2 from the germline V gene are MNHNS and SASEGT. There are 18 residues in the CDR3. The V segment lost 2 bases and the J segment 4 bases; nucleotides outside the gene matches: 12. CDR3 protein: CASSETSGTGIPTGELFF. CDR3 nucleotide sequence: TGTGCCAGCAGTGAAACCTCCGGGACAGGAATCCCCACCGGGGAGCTGTTTTTT.

This clonotype was observed a handful of times. The CDR3 region has the DNA TGTGCCAGCAGTTACGGGCATGAGCAGTTCTTC. It codes for CASSYGHEQFF. The chain carries TRBV6-2 or TRBV6-3 and TRBJ2-1; D ambiguous. The CDR3 is 11 amino acids. The germline CDR1 and CDR2 sequences are MNHEY and SVGEGT. V dropped 2 bases and J dropped 8 bases, with 4 bases sitting between them.